There are many counts of the clone carrying this T cell receptor (beta chain). Its antigen is not known. This CDR3 is built from 15 residues. Germline CDR1 MNHNY, CDR2 SVGAGI (reference sequence). The V gene end was trimmed by 7 bases and the J gene end by 7 bases; junction bases not matched to a gene: 10. This sample is drawn from a study of T-cell memory formation after mild COVID-19. Across the whole study: Largely, the TCR clusters proved donor specific. Findings of the study overall: Clonal second-wave expansions that peaked on day 37 had unconfirmed SARS-CoV-2 specificity. The study found balanced CD4/CD8 in clones contracting day 15 to 85 and a CD4+ lean in later expanders.

With constant-segment primers, 5'RACE yielded cDNA libraries of TCR alpha and TCR beta that carried sample barcodes and UMIs. Via MiXCR, TCRdb re-called the 5' RACE reads, giving one row per CDR3 protein. The sample has about 350,000 distinct CDR3 sequences; about an eighth are singletons. This chain links TRBV6-6 with TRBJ2-1; 10 bases map to TRBD2. This TCR came from a young man who had mild COVID-19 (a few samples of this study predate the infection). Cell type and time point are not known. The specimen was PBMCs or a T cell subset sorted from them (not recorded which). The CDR3 protein is CASIAGGIGRNEQFF. CDR3 nucleotide sequence: TGTGCCAGCATAGCGGGGGGCATCGGCAGGAATGAGCAGTTCTTC.